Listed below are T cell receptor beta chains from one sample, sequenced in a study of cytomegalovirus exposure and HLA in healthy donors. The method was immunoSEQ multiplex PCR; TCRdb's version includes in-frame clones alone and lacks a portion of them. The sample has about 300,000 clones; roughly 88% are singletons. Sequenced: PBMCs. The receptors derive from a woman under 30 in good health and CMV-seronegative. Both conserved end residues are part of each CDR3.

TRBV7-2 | CASSRVGGNTEAFF
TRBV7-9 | CASSLPSQGSDTQYF
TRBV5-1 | CASSLEPSGSYEQYF
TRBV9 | CASSQLRGGTGGEAFF
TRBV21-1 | CARKRNYFQPQHF
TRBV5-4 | CASSLVGRSNYGYTF
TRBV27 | CASSFSTGINGELFF
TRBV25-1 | CASSKTGTGVFLDGYTF
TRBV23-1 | CASSYQTSGSCSRQFF
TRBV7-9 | CASSLVTGVYEQYF
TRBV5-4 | CASSFPTGSGTEAFF
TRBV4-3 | CASSQDRAPNEQYF
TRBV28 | CASSTTGTTGELFF
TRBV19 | CASSIHQGSGNTIYF
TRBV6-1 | CASSEAGQGGRYEQYF
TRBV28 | CASSFTSPGQGRGQYF
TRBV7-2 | CASSSQGSGNTGELFF
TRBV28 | CASSVRMETQYF
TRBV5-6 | CASSLDRGGLRETQYF
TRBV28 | CASSSALQGADFFF
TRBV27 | CASSLRTSGRAGRFYEQYF
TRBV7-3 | CASSLTGQNTDTQYF
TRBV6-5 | CASSPTGGSNQPQHF
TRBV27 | CASSSERADTQYF
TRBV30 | CAWSLGSGSEQFF
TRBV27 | CASSLGTGELFF
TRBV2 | CASSLFTPIRNTGTGTNSPLHF
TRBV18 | CASSPGQGGEKLFF
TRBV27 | CASSLRGTDRPPFGNEQFF
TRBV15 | CATSSGEGEMNTEAFF
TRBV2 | CASRDTGQGFDQPQHF